This T cell receptor (beta chain) was recorded in a study of shared clonotypes between healthy human individuals. About the research overall: Donors were a couple of women and three men aged 18 to 49. Study-wide results and caveats: The donor pool, a small one, limited the genetic and exposure-history diversity represented. Relative to memory subsets, naive subsets generally showed larger estimated richness.

A word on this clone: Its target is unknown.

The table came from immunoSEQ multiplex PCR; TCRdb's copy has only in-frame clones and leaves some out. Of 2,500,000 or so clones in the sample, 80% to 95% are singletons; the top ten hold 0.35% to 0.45%. CD4+ cell separation produced CD45RA+ naive and CD45RA-negative memory subsets. From germline, CDR1 is MDHEN and CDR2 SYDVKM. V was clipped by 6 bases and J by 7 bases; unmatched bases: 12. This CDR3 spans 15 amino acids. The chain employs TRBV28 and TRBJ1-5; TRBD1 agrees at 7 bases. This TCR came from a man younger than 30 in good health. Some clones in this sample may be carry-over from other donors' samples. Sequencing input: naive CD4+ T cells from PBMCs. As for subset: CD45RA+ positively selected. This chain's CDR3 is CASSPGTEVLQPQHF. The CDR3 DNA is TGTGCCAGCAGCCCCGGGACAGAGGTCCTCCAGCCCCAGCATTTT.